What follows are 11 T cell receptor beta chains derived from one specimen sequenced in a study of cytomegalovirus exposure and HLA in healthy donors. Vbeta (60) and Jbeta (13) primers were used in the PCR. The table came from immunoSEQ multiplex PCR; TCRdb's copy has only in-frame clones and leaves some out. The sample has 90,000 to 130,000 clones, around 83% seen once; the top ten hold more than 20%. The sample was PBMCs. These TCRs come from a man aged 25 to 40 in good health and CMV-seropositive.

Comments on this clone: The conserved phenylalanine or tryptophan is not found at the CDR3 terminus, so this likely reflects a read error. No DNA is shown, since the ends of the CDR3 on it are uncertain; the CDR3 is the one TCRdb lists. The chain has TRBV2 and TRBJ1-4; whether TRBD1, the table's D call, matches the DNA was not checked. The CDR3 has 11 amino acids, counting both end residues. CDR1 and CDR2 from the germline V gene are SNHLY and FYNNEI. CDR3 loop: CASSPGQGWRY.

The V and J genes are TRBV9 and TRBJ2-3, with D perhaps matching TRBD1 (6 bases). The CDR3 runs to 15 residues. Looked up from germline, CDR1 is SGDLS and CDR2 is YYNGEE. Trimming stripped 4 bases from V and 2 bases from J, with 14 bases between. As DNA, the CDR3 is TGTGCCAGCAGCCCCCGTAGGGGGATCACAGATACGCAGTATTTT. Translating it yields CASSPRRGITDTQYF.

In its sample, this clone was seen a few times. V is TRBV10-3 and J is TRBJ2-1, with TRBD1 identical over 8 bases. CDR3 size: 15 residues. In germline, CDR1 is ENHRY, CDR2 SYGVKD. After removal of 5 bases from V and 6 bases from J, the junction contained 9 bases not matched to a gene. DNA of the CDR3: TGTGCCATCAGTCTAGACAGGGGTAGGGTCAATGAGCAGTTCTTC. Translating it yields CAISLDRGRVNEQFF.

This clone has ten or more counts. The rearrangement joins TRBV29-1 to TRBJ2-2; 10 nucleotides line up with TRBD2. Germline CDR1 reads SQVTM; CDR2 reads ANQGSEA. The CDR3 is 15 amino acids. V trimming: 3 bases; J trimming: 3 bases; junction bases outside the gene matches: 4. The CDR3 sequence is CSVEFLAGDTGELFF. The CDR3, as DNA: TGCAGCGTTGAGTTCCTAGCGGGAGACACCGGGGAGCTGTTTTTT.

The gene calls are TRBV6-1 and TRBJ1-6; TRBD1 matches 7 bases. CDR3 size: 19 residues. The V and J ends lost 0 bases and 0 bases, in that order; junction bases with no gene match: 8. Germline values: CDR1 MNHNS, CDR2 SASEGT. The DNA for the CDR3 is TGTGCCAGCAGTGAAGCGGGGGACAGACAGAGCTCCTATAATTCACCCCTCCACTTT. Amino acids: CASSEAGDRQSSYNSPLHF.

DNA for the CDR3: TGTGCCAGCAGTCCTACGTCATCGGGCAATGAGCAGTTCTTC. It translates to CASSPTSSGNEQFF. The rearrangement links TRBV27 to TRBJ2-1; unclear D gene. CDR3 length equals 14 residues. Germline-derived CDR1 and CDR2 are MNHEY and SMNVEV (reference sequence). Trimming cost V 5 bases and J 6 bases, with 14 bases left between them.

The CDR3, as DNA: TGCGCCAGCAGCTTCAGGGATCCCGGGGAGCTGTTTTTT. Translated, it gives CASSFRDPGELFF. The V and J genes are TRBV5-1 and TRBJ2-2; D may be TRBD1 (5 bases). Germline V gives CDR1 SGHRS, CDR2 YFSETQ. This CDR3 has 13 amino acids. V gave up 2 bases and J gave up 6 bases, with 8 bases separating them. Using reference TRBV5-1 and TRBJ2-2 for the parts outside the CDR3, the full variable domain is KAGVTQTPRYLIKTRGQQVTLSCSPISGHRSVSWYQQTPGQGLQFLFEYFSETQRNKGNFPGRFSGRQFSNSRSEMNVSTLELGDSALYLCASSFRDPGELFFGEGSRLTVL.

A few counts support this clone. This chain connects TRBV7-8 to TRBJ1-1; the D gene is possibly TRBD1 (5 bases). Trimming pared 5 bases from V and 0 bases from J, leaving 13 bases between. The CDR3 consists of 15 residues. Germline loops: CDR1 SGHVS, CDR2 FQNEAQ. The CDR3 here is CASSMGREMNTEAFF. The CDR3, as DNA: TGTGCCAGCAGCATGGGGCGGGAGATGAACACTGAAGCTTTCTTT.

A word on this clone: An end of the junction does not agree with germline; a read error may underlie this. As DNA, the CDR3 is TGTTCCAGCAGCCCACCACGCGCATGGGCAGAGAACTATGGCTACACCTTC. Translated: CSSSPPRAWAENYGYTF. The chain couples TRBV7-9 to TRBJ1-2; D is ambiguous. This CDR3 comprises 17 residues. Looked up from germline, CDR1 is SEHNR and CDR2 is FQNEAQ (reference sequence).

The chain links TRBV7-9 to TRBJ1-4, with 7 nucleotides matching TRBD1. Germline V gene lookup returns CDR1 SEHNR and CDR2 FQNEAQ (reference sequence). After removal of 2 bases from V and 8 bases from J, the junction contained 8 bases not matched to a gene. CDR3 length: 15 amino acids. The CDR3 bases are TGTGCCAGCAGCTTAATACAGGGGTATGGCGAAAAACTGTTTTTT. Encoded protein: CASSLIQGYGEKLFF.

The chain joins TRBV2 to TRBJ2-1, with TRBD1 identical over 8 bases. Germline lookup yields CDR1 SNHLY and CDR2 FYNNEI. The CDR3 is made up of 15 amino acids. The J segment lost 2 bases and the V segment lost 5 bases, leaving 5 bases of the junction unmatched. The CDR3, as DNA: TGTGCCAGCAGTCTTGGACAGGGACCCTACAATGAGCAGTTCTTC. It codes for CASSLGQGPYNEQFF.